A selection of T cell receptor beta chains follows, all from one sample in a study of cytomegalovirus exposure and HLA in healthy donors. Sequenced by immunoSEQ multiplex PCR; TCRdb stores in-frame clones only, minus some. The repertoire includes some 170,000 clones, roughly 76% of them detected once, and approximately 4.4% sits in the top ten. Input material: PBMCs. The receptors stem from a woman aged 18-35 years in good health and CMV-seropositive. Both conserved end residues are part of each CDR3. A D gene is named only where the DNA matches it firmly. Where a row states a size, it is once, few, many or the class of an expanded clone; other rows omit it.

V	J	D	size	CDR3	DNA
TRBV4-1	TRBJ2-7	TRBD1	-	CASSQGTGEEQYF	TGCGCCAGCAGCCAAGGGACAGGGGAAGAGCAGTACTTC
TRBV7-8	TRBJ2-7	TRBD1	-	CASSLRPPGQHSYEQYF	TGTGCCAGCAGCTTAAGGCCTCCGGGACAGCACTCCTACGAGCAGTACTTC
TRBV27	TRBJ2-3	-	-	CASSLYPRDTQYF	TGTGCCAGCAGTTTATATCCACGGGATACGCAGTATTTT
TRBV7-9	TRBJ1-2	TRBD1	-	CSSGSTGEVDYGYTF	TGTTCCAGCGGTTCTACAGGGGAGGTAGACTATGGCTACACCTTC
TRBV6-1	TRBJ1-1	TRBD1	-	CASSQGATEAFF	TGTGCCAGCAGTCAGGGGGCAACTGAAGCTTTCTTT
TRBV7-9	TRBJ1-2	TRBD1	-	CASSSSPGDSDYGYTF	TGTGCCAGCAGCTCATCCCCCGGGGACAGCGACTATGGCTACACCTTC
TRBV28	TRBJ2-1	-	-	CASTTPRGANNEQFF	TGTGCCAGCACCACCCCCAGGGGAGCTAACAATGAGCAGTTCTTC
TRBV21-1	TRBJ1-2	-	-	CASGAAGRGYYGYTF	TGTGCCAGCGGGGCGGCGGGCAGGGGTTACTATGGCTACACCTTC
TRBV7-9	TRBJ1-1	TRBD1	-	CSSSYEIGQGLMNTEAFF	TGTTCCAGCAGCTACGAGATAGGACAGGGCTTAATGAACACTGAAGCTTTCTTT
TRBV11-2	TRBJ1-1	-	-	CASSLPGSFLNTEAFF	TGTGCCAGCAGCCTTCCTGGTAGTTTCCTGAACACTGAAGCTTTCTTT
TRBV25-1	TRBJ1-2	TRBD1	hyperexpanded	CASWGVNRGDAGYTF	TGTGCCAGCTGGGGGGTGAACAGGGGGGATGCTGGCTACACCTTC
TRBV27	TRBJ1-3	-	once	CASSLTRPAAGNTIYF	TGTGCCAGCAGCCTTACTCGTCCCGCTGCTGGAAACACCATATATTTT
TRBV28	TRBJ2-7	TRBD1	-	CASSRTGGLAGSSYEQYF	TGTGCCAGCAGCAGAACAGGGGGCCTGGCGGGGAGCTCCTACGAGCAGTACTTC
TRBV11-2	TRBJ2-5	TRBD1	-	CASSLGPGTEETQYF	TGTGCCAGCAGCTTAGGCCCCGGGACAGAGGAGACCCAGTACTTC
TRBV7-7	TRBJ2-5	-	-	CASSLEDRETQYF	TGTGCTAGCAGCTTAGAGGACAGAGAGACCCAGTACTTC
TRBV29-1	TRBJ2-1	-	-	CSVGGNEQFF	TGCAGCGTTGGCGGGAATGAGCAGTTCTTC
TRBV15	TRBJ1-6	-	-	CATSTREGSPLHF	TGTGCCACCAGCACGAGGGAGGGATCACCCCTCCACTTT
TRBV6-4	TRBJ2-3	TRBD2	-	CASSIRASGGTDTQYF	TGTGCCAGCAGCATAAGGGCTAGCGGGGGCACAGATACGCAGTATTTT
TRBV5-6	TRBJ1-1	TRBD1	-	CASSWAMQGGMNTEAFF	TGTGCCAGCAGCTGGGCGATGCAGGGGGGTATGAACACTGAAGCTTTCTTT
TRBV27	TRBJ1-3	TRBD1	-	CASSLTGTASGNTIYF	TGTGCCAGCAGTTTAACCGGGACAGCCTCTGGAAACACCATATATTTT
TRBV7-3	TRBJ2-3	TRBD2	once	CASSPRGGLVDTQYF	TGTGCCAGCAGCCCGCGGGGGGGGCTGGTAGATACGCAGTATTTT
TRBV25-1	TRBJ1-2	TRBD1	-	CASWTGFYGYTF	TGTGCCAGCTGGACAGGTTTCTATGGCTACACCTTC
TRBV5-1	TRBJ2-5	TRBD2	-	CASSLSGGIQETQYF	TGCGCCAGCAGCTTGTCGGGGGGGATACAAGAGACCCAGTACTTC
TRBV28	TRBJ2-7	TRBD1	-	CASRRPGQGAYEQYF	TGTGCCAGCAGACGTCCGGGACAGGGGGCCTACGAGCAGTACTTC
TRBV13	TRBJ2-7	-	-	CASSLGWQGPLYEQYF	TGTGCCAGCAGCTTAGGCTGGCAGGGGCCTCTCTACGAGCAGTACTTC
TRBV19	TRBJ1-5	-	-	CASSMTRQPQHF	TGTGCCAGTAGTATGACTCGGCAGCCCCAGCATTTT
TRBV6-5	TRBJ1-2	-	few	CASTGGDHYGYTF	TGTGCCAGCACCGGAGGGGATCACTATGGCTACACCTTC
TRBV6-6	TRBJ1-4	TRBD1	-	CASRTDREATNEKLFF	TGTGCCAGCAGAACCGACAGGGAAGCAACTAATGAAAAACTGTTTTTT
TRBV7-7	TRBJ2-2	TRBD1	-	CASRQDRGTGELFF	TGTGCTAGCAGGCAGGACAGGGGAACCGGGGAGCTGTTTTTT
TRBV13	TRBJ1-4	-	-	CASSPGGVRTPGKLFF	TGTGCCAGCAGCCCCGGCGGGGTCCGGACCCCCGGAAAACTGTTTTTT
TRBV5-1	TRBJ2-7	-	-	CASSPGLLLEQYF	TGCGCCAGCAGCCCGGGACTGTTACTCGAGCAGTACTTC
TRBV7-9	TRBJ1-1	-	-	CASSVEDRANEAFF	TGTGCCAGCAGCGTGGAGGACCGAGCGAACGAAGCTTTCTTT
TRBV6-5	TRBJ1-2	-	-	CASSYVGDYGYTF	TGTGCCAGCAGTTACGTCGGGGACTATGGCTACACCTTC
TRBV19	TRBJ1-5	-	-	CAVGGGFGQPQHF	TGTGCCGTGGGGGGGGGTTTCGGTCAGCCCCAGCATTTT
TRBV18	TRBJ2-1	TRBD2	few	CASSPLLAGGSSYNEQFF	TGTGCCAGCTCACCCCTTCTCGCGGGGGGAAGCTCCTACAATGAGCAGTTCTTC
TRBV21-1	TRBJ2-6	-	-	CASAVGRRCSGANVLTF	TGTGCCAGCGCGGTGGGGCGGAGATGCTCTGGGGCCAACGTCCTGACTTTC
TRBV25-1	TRBJ2-2	-	-	CASSGTLLGLLPGELFF	TGTGCCAGCAGTGGAACTCTCCTTGGACTGTTACCCGGGGAGCTGTTTTTT
TRBV29-1	TRBJ2-3	TRBD2	-	CSVEGGTDTQYF	TGCAGCGTTGAGGGGGGGACGGATACGCAGTATTTT
TRBV29-1	TRBJ2-7	-	-	CSVNRGGTYEQYF	TGCAGCGTCAACAGGGGAGGAACCTACGAGCAGTACTTC
TRBV15	TRBJ1-5	-	-	CATSRDLGARQPQHF	TGTGCCACCAGCAGAGATCTGGGGGCCCGGCAGCCCCAGCATTTT
TRBV5-1	TRBJ2-5	-	-	CASSLVQGRSQETQYF	TGCGCCAGCAGCTTGGTCCAGGGGCGCTCCCAAGAGACCCAGTACTTC
TRBV7-9	TRBJ1-2	-	-	CASSQAIGYTF	TGTGCCAGCAGCCAAGCGATTGGCTACACCTTC
TRBV9	TRBJ1-3	TRBD1	once	CASSVTGGLNTIYF	TGTGCCAGCAGCGTGACAGGGGGACTAAACACCATATATTTT
TRBV5-5	TRBJ1-4	-	-	CASSQLAGGEKLFF	TGTGCCAGCAGCCAGTTGGCGGGGGGGGAAAAACTGTTTTTT
TRBV5-4	TRBJ2-7	TRBD2	-	CASSLGRGTSGGISYEQYF	TGTGCCAGCAGCCTGGGGAGGGGGACTAGCGGGGGGATCTCCTACGAGCAGTACTTC
TRBV7-9	TRBJ2-5	TRBD1	-	CAGEGGYQTQYF	TGTGCCGGCGAAGGGGGCTATCAGACCCAGTACTTC
TRBV11-3	TRBJ2-2	-	-	CASSQNRNTGELFF	TGTGCCAGCAGCCAGAATCGGAACACCGGGGAGCTGTTTTTT
TRBV5-6	TRBJ1-4	-	-	CASQTLARGANEKLFF	TGTGCCAGCCAAACCCTTGCCCGGGGGGCGAATGAAAAACTGTTTTTT
TRBV2	TRBJ2-5	TRBD2	-	CASSVTSGETQYF	TGTGCCAGCAGTGTAACTAGCGGAGAGACCCAGTACTTC
TRBV28	TRBJ1-2	-	few	CASSSTYGSPPYGYTF	TGTGCCAGCAGTTCCACTTATGGGAGCCCACCCTATGGCTACACCTTC
TRBV5-8	TRBJ2-7	-	-	CASSLVGGYEQYF	TGTGCCAGCAGCTTGGTAGGGGGATACGAGCAGTACTTC
TRBV7-9	TRBJ2-1	TRBD2	-	CASSARTSGGAGEQFF	TGTGCCAGCAGCGCCCGGACTAGCGGGGGGGCGGGTGAGCAGTTCTTC
TRBV6-6	TRBJ2-5	-	once	CASTLGLDQETQYF	TGTGCCAGCACCTTGGGACTGGACCAAGAGACCCAGTACTTC
TRBV30	TRBJ2-3	-	-	CAWSQTIAPPDTQYF	TGTGCCTGGAGCCAGACTATAGCTCCCCCAGATACGCAGTATTTT
TRBV7-9	TRBJ1-1	TRBD1	-	CASSTPPRTGLTEAFF	TGTGCCAGCAGCACACCCCCCAGGACAGGACTCACTGAAGCTTTCTTT